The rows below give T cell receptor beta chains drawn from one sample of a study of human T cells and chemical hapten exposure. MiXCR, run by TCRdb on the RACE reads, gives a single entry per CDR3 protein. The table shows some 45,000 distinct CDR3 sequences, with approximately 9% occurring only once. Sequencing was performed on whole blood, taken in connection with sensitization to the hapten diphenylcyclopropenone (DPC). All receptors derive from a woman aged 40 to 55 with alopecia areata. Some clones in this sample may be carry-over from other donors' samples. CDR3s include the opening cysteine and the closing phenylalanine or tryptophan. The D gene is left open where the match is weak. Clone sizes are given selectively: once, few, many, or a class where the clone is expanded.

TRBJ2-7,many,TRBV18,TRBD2,CASSAPNRGDGDEQYF,TGTGCCAGCTCAGCCCCTAATCGGGGGGACGGGGACGAGCAGTACTTC
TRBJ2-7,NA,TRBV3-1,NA,CASSHISEQYF,TGTGCCAGCAGCCACATCTCCGAGCAGTACTTC
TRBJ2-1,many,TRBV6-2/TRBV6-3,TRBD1,CASSWGTGGVDEQFF,TGTGCCAGCAGTTGGGGGACAGGGGGAGTGGATGAGCAGTTCTTC
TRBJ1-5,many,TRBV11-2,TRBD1,CASSLGQGWDQPQHF,TGTGCCAGCAGCTTAGGACAGGGGTGGGATCAGCCCCAGCATTTT
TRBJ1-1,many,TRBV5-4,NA,CASSSGAGEGNTEAFF,TGTGCCAGCAGCTCCGGAGCAGGGGAGGGAAACACTGAAGCTTTCTTT
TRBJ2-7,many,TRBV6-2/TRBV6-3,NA,CASSPMGGMKDEQYF,TGTGCCAGCAGCCCTATGGGGGGCATGAAGGACGAGCAGTACTTC
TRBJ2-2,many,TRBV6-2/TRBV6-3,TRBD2,CASTKAGPGELFF,TGTGCCAGCACCAAAGCGGGGCCCGGGGAGCTGTTTTTT
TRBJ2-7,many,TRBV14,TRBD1,CASSRNRDRYSYEQYF,TGTGCCAGCAGCCGAAACCGGGACAGGTACTCCTACGAGCAGTACTTC
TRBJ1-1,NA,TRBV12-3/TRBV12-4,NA,CASSLSGALGFF,TGTGCCAGCAGTTTATCAGGGGCGCTGGGTTTCTTT
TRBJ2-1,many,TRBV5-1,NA,CASSFRDPRGNEQFF,TGCGCCAGCAGCTTCCGGGACCCGAGAGGAAATGAGCAGTTCTTC
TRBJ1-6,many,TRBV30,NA,CAWSSGFNSPLHF,TGTGCCTGGAGTTCAGGGTTTAATTCACCCCTCCACTTT
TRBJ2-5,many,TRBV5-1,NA,CASRLLGARETQYF,TGCGCCAGCAGGTTACTGGGGGCGCGGGAGACCCAGTACTTC
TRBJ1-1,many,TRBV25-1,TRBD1,CASSESATGDTEAFF,TGTGCCAGCAGTGAATCCGCCACAGGGGACACTGAAGCTTTCTTT
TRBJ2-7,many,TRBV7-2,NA,CASSLQGGGPYEQYF,TGTGCCAGCAGCTTGCAGGGGGGTGGCCCTTACGAGCAGTACTTC